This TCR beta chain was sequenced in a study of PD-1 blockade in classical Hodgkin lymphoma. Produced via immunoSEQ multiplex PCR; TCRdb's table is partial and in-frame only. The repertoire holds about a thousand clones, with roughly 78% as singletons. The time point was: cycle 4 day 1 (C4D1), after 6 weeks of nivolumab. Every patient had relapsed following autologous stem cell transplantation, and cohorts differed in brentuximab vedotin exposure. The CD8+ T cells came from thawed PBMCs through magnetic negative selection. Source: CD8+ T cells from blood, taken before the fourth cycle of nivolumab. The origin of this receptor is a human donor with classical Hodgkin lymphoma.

This CDR3 is CASSNQGQVSYNEQFF. In DNA, the CDR3 is TGTGCCAGCAGTAACCAGGGACAAGTCTCCTACAATGAGCAGTTCTTC. The chain carries TRBV6-4 and TRBJ2-1; D may be TRBD1 (6 bases). The CDR3 covers 16 residues. The ends were cut back, 5 bases at V and 0 bases at J, with 14 bases in the middle. CDR1 is MRHNA and CDR2 is SNTAGT in the germline V gene.